Listed below are T cell receptor beta chains from one sample, sequenced in a study of shared clonotypes between healthy human individuals. Here immunoSEQ multiplex PCR was the method, and the copy in TCRdb shows in-frame clones only, minus some. In the table there are 2 million to 2.5 million clones, approximately 90% of which are singletons. Sequencing input: naive CD4+ T cells from PBMCs. These TCRs come from a man aged 18 to 35 in good health. Some clones in this sample may be carry-over from other donors' samples. Each CDR3 is given with its conserved first and last residue. The D gene is left open where the match is weak. Clone size is not always given. Where it is, it says once, few, many or a class for expanded clones.

d_gene	j_gene	v_gene	abundance	CDR3nt	CDR3aa
TRBD2	TRBJ2-3	TRBV28	.	TGTGCCAGTAAGACTAGCGGTACAGATACGCAGTATTTT	CASKTSGTDTQYF
.	TRBJ1-2	TRBV29-1	.	TGCAGCGTTGAAGGGTCGGGTGGGATATACTATGGCTACACCTTC	CSVEGSGGIYYGYTF
.	TRBJ2-1	TRBV9	.	TGTGCCAGCAGCGTAGATCTGGGGGCGGAAATCTGGGGGTCTAGAGACTACAATGAGCAGTTCTTC	CASSVDLGAEIWGSRDYNEQFF
.	TRBJ2-5	TRBV5-1	.	TGCGCCAGCAGCTTGGGGACAGCCAACCAAGAGACCCAGTACTTC	CASSLGTANQETQYF
TRBD2	TRBJ2-7	TRBV30	once	TGTGCCTGGAGTGCCACCCTAGCGGGAGGGCGCTGGGTCGAGCAGTACTTC	CAWSATLAGGRWVEQYF
.	TRBJ2-3	TRBV18	.	TGTGCCAGCTCCTACACAGATACGCAGTATTTT	CASSYTDTQYF
.	TRBJ2-1	TRBV5-1	few	TGCGCCAGCAGCTTCGTCCTCCTCAATGAGCAGTTCTTC	CASSFVLLNEQFF
.	TRBJ1-4	TRBV4-2	.	TGTGCCAGCAGCCAAGAAGGCGGAAGGGGGACAAATGAAAAACTGTTTTTT	CASSQEGGRGTNEKLFF
.	TRBJ2-5	TRBV28	.	TGTGCCAGCAGTTTGGTGGGGGATCAAGAGACCCAGTACTTC	CASSLVGDQETQYF
.	TRBJ2-2	TRBV28	once	TGTGCCAGCAGCCTCAGACTAGGAACCACCGGGGAGCTGTTTTTT	CASSLRLGTTGELFF
TRBD2	TRBJ2-3	TRBV5-4	.	TGTGCCAGCAGCTTGGAACTAGCGGGGAGAGATACGCAGTATTTT	CASSLELAGRDTQYF
TRBD1	TRBJ1-6	TRBV30	.	TGTGCCTGGAGTGTAGACAGGGGGCACTCACCCCTCCACTTT	CAWSVDRGHSPLHF
.	TRBJ1-3	TRBV9	.	TGTGCCAGCAGCGTAGGTTTTGGGGGTGCTGGAAACACCATATATTTT	CASSVGFGGAGNTIYF
TRBD1	TRBJ2-7	TRBV6-5	.	TGTGCCAGCACCAAGACAGGGCTCGGGTACGAGCAGTACTTC	CASTKTGLGYEQYF
TRBD2	TRBJ2-5	TRBV9	.	TGTGCCAGCAGCGTAGCGGGGGGAGGGACCATCCAAGAGACCCAGTACTTC	CASSVAGGGTIQETQYF
.	TRBJ2-7	TRBV2	.	TGTGCCAGCATGGGCCGAGCCTACGAGCAGTACTTC	CASMGRAYEQYF
TRBD2	TRBJ2-1	TRBV5-1	.	TGCGCCAGCAGCCAACTAGCGGGAGGGCCTGGTGAGCAGTTCTTC	CASSQLAGGPGEQFF
TRBD2	TRBJ2-7	TRBV7-9	.	TGTGCCAGCAGCTCCAGGACTAGCGGCTACGAGCAGTACTTC	CASSSRTSGYEQYF
.	TRBJ2-4	TRBV7-9	.	TGTGCCAGCAGCTTAGAGGAGGTAGCCAAAAACATTCAGTACTTC	CASSLEEVAKNIQYF
TRBD1	TRBJ2-7	TRBV5-1	.	TGCGCCAGCAGAACCAGCCGGGACAGGGACGAGCAGTACTTC	CASRTSRDRDEQYF
.	TRBJ1-2	TRBV28	.	TGTGCCAGCAGTTTAACAGGGTATGGCTACACCTTC	CASSLTGYGYTF
.	TRBJ2-5	TRBV5-1	.	TGCGCCAGCAGCTTGGAGGCGGTGACCAGGGAGACCCAGTACTTC	CASSLEAVTRETQYF
.	TRBJ2-7	TRBV5-1	.	TGCGCCAGCAGCCTGGGGGGTGTAACAGACGAGCAGTACTTC	CASSLGGVTDEQYF
.	TRBJ2-1	TRBV27	.	TGTGCCAGCAGTCTCCAATTAGCGGTAGTTAACAATGAGCAGTTCTTC	CASSLQLAVVNNEQFF
.	TRBJ1-5	TRBV28	.	TGTGCCAGCAGTCGGCGACAGTTTCATAGCAATCAGCCCCAGCATTTT	CASSRRQFHSNQPQHF
.	TRBJ1-1	TRBV6-5	.	TGTGCCAGCAGCGGTCGGGGCACTGAAGCTTTCTTT	CASSGRGTEAFF